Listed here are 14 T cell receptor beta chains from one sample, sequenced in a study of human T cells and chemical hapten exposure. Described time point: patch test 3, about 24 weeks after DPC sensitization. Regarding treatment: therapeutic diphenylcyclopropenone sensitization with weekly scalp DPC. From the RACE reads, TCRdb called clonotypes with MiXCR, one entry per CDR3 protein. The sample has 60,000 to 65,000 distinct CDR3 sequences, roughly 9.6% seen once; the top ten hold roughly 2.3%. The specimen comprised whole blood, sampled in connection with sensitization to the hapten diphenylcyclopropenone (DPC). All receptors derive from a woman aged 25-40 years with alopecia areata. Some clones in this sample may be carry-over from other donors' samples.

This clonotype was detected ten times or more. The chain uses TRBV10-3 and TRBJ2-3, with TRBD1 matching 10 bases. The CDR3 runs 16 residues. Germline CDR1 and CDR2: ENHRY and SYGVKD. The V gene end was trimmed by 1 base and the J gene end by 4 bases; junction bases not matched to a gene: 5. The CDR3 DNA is TGTGCCATCAGTGAGTTCGGGACAGGGGAATCAGATACGCAGTATTTT. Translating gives CAISEFGTGESDTQYF.

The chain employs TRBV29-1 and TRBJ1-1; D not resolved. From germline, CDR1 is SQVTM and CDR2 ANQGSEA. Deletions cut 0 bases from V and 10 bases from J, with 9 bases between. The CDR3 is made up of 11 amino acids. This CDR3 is CSVEDQSLAFF. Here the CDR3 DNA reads TGCAGCGTTGAAGATCAGAGCCTAGCTTTCTTT.

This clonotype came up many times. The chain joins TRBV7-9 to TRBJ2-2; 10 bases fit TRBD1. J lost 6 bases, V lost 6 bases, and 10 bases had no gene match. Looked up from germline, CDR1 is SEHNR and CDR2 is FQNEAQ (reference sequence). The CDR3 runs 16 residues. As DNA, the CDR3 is TGTGCCAGCAGGCCCTGGGACAGGGGTAAACCCGGGGAGCTGTTTTTT. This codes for CASRPWDRGKPGELFF.

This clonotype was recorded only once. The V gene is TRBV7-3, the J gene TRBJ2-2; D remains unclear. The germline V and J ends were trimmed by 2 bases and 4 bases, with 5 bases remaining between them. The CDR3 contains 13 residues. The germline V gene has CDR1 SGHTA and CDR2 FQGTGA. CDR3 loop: CASSLPGTGELFF. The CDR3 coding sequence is TGTGCCAGCAGCTTACCCGGCACCGGGGAGCTGTTTTTT.

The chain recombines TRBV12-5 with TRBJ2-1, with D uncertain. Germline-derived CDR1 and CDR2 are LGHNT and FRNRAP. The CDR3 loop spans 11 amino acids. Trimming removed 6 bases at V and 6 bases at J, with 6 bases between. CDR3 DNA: TGTGCTAGTGGCCCTTCCAATGAGCAGTTCTTC. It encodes CASGPSNEQFF. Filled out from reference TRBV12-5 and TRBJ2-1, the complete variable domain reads DARVTQTPRHKVTEMGQEVTMRCQPILGHNTVFWYRQTMMQGLELLAYFRNRAPLDDSGMPKDRFSAEMPDATLATLKIQPSEPRDSAVYFCASGPSNEQFFGPGTRLTVL.

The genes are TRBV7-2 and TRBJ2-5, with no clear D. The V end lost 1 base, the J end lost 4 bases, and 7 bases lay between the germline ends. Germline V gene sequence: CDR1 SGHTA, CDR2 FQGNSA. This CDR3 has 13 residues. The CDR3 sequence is CASSLVARETQYF. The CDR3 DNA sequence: TGTGCCAGCAGCTTAGTGGCCCGAGAGACCCAGTACTTC.

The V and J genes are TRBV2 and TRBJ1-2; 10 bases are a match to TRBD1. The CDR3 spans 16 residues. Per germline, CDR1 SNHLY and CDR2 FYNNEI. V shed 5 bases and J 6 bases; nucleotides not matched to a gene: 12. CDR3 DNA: TGTGCCAGCAGTACGCTCAGCTGGGGGACAGGGGATGGCTACACCTTC. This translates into CASSTLSWGTGDGYTF.

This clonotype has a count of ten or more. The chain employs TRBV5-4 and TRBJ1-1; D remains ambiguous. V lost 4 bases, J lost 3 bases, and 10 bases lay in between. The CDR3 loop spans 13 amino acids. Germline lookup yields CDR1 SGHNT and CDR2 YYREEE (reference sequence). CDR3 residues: CASSKGLDTEAFF. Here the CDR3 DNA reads TGTGCCAGCAGCAAAGGCCTAGACACTGAAGCTTTCTTT.

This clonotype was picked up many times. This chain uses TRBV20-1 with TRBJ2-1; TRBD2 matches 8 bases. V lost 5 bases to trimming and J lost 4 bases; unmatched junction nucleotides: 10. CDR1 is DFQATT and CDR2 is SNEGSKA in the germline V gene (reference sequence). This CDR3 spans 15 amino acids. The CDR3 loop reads CSAPIAGTAYNEQFF. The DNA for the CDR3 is TGCAGTGCTCCAATAGCGGGGACCGCATACAATGAGCAGTTCTTC.

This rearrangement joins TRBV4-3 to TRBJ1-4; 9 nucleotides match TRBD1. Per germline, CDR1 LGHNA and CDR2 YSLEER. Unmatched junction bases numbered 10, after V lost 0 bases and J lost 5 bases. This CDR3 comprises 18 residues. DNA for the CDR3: TGCGCCAGCAGCCAAGACGGACAGGGGCAGGGTCCCAATGAAAAACTGTTTTTT. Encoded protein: CASSQDGQGQGPNEKLFF.

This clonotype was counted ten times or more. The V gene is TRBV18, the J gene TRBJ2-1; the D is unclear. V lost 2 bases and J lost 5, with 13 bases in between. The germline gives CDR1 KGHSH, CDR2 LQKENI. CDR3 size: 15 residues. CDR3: CASSPTYGEHNEQFF. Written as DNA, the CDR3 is TGTGCCAGCTCACCAACTTACGGAGAGCACAATGAGCAGTTCTTC.

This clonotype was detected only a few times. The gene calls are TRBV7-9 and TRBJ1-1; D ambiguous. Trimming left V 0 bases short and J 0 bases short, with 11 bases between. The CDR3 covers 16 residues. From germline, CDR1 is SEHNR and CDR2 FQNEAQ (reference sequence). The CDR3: CASSLAIGPLNTEAFF. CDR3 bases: TGTGCCAGCAGCTTAGCAATCGGACCCCTGAACACTGAAGCTTTCTTT.

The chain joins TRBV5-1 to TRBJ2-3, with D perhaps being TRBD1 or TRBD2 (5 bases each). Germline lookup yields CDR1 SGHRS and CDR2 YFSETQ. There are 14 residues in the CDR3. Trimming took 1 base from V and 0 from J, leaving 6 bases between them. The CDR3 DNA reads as TGCGCCAGCAGCTTGAGGGACAGCACAGATACGCAGTATTTT. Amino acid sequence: CASSLRDSTDTQYF.

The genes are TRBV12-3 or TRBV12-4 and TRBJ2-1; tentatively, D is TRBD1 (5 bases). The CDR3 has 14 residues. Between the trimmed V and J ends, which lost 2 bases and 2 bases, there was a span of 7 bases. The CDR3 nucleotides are TGTGCCAGCAGTTTACAGGGTCCCTACAATGAGCAGTTCTTC. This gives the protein CASSLQGPYNEQFF.